This T cell receptor (beta chain) was sequenced during a study of blood T cells in healthy people across ages. Study results and caveats: Observed TCR beta diversity per million T cells went down as age went up. This fall followed a roughly linear course with age. More naive CD4+ cells and higher diversity marked long-lived donors relative to aged donors.

PCR was performed a second time for roughly 7 to 11 cycles using a sample-barcoded 5' primer and a J-beta primer mix. TCRdb analysed the 5' RACE reads with MiXCR anew, one entry per CDR3 protein. Counted here are about 680,000 distinct CDR3 sequences, over 45% occurring once; the ten biggest clones make up about 32%. Per the germline V gene, CDR1 is LGHDT and CDR2 is YNNKEL (reference sequence). V was clipped by 3 bases and J by 5 bases; unmatched bases: 4. CDR3 size: 15 residues. Per sample, a minimum of 6.5 million PBMCs were isolated. Points on this clonotype: Its antigen is still unknown.

This chain connects TRBV3-1 to TRBJ1-6; 7 nucleotides agree with TRBD1. This TCR was sampled from a woman aged 60-75 years in good health. The material sequenced was blood. The CDR3 region has the DNA TGTGCCAGCAGCCAGTACAGGGGAGATAATTCACCCCTCCACTTT. Residues: CASSQYRGDNSPLHF.